This T cell receptor beta chain is drawn from a study of Graves' ophthalmopathy and Graves' hyperthyroidism. Study results and limitations: Blood samples also showed most expanded thyroid clonotypes exceeding 0.001 frequency.

It was from about 10 ml of fresh peripheral blood that the PBMCs came. The CDR3 covers 17 residues. Germline lookup yields CDR1 MDHEN and CDR2 SYDVKM. The trim removed 10 bases at V and 0 bases at J, leaving 15 bases unmatched. This clonotype was counted only a few times. Its matching antigen is unknown. Researchers took RNA transcripts and amplified TCR beta CDR3 regions from them. Second-round multiplex PCR came after first-round RT-PCR with HTBI primers. TCRdb independently ran MiXCR on the multiplex PCR reads; one entry per CDR3 protein. Of hundreds of thousands of distinct CDR3 sequences listed, around 42% are singletons.

The sample taken for sequencing was peripheral blood. V usage is TRBV28 and J usage is TRBJ2-5; 9 bases agree with TRBD1. The receptor comes from an adult man with Graves' ophthalmopathy. CDR3 nucleotide sequence: TGTGCCACCGCCAAATCTCGGACAGGGGTCCACCAAGAGACCCAGTACTTC. Translation gives CATAKSRTGVHQETQYF.